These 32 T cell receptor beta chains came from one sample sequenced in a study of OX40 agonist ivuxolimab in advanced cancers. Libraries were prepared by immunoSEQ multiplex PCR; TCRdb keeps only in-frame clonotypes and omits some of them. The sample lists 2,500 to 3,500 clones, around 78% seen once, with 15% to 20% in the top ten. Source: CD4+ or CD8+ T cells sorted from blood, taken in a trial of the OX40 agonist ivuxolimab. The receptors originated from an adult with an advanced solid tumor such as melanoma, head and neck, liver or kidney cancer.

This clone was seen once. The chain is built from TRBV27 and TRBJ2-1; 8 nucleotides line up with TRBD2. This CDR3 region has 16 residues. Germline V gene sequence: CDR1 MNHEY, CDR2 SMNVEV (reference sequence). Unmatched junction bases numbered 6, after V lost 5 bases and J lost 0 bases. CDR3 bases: TGTGCCAGCAGTGCACGGGGGGGAAGCTCCTACAATGAGCAGTTCTTC. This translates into CASSARGGSSYNEQFF.

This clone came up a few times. The CDR3 protein is CASGETSYEQYF. DNA for the CDR3: TGTGCCAGCGGAGAGACCTCCTACGAGCAGTACTTC. V and J are TRBV14 and TRBJ2-7, with D unresolved. This CDR3 is built from 12 residues. Germline values: CDR1 SGHDN, CDR2 FVKESK. Trimming cost V 8 bases and J 0 bases, with 8 bases left between them.

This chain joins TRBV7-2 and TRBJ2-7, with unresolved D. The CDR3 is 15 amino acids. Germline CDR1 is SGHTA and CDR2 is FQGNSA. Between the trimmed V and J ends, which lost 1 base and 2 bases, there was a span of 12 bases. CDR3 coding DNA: TGTGCCAGCAGCTTAGGACCCATGGGAACCTACGAGCAGTACTTC. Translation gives CASSLGPMGTYEQYF.

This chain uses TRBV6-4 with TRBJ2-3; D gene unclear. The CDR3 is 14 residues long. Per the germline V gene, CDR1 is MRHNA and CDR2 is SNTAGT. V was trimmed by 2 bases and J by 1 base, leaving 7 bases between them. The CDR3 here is CASSDKWGTDTQYF. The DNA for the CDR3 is TGTGCCAGCAGTGACAAGTGGGGCACAGATACGCAGTATTTT.

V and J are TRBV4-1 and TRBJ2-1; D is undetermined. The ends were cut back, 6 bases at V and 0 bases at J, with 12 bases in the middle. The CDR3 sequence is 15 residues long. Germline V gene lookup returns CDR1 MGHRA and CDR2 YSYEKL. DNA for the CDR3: TGCGCCAGCAGACTTGATTCAAGCTCCTACAATGAGCAGTTCTTC. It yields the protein CASRLDSSSYNEQFF.

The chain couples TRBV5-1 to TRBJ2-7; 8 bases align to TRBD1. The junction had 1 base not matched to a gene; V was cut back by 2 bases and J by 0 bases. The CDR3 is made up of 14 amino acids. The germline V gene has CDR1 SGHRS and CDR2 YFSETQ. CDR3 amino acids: CASSFGTGSYEQYF. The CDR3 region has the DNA TGCGCCAGCAGCTTCGGGACAGGCTCCTACGAGCAGTACTTC.

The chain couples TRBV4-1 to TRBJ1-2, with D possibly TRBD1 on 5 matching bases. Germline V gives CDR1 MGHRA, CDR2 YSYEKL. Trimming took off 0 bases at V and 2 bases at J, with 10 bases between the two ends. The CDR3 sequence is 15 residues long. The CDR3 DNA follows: TGCGCCAGCAGCCAAGAGAGCAGGGAGAACTATGGCTACACCTTC. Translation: CASSQESRENYGYTF.

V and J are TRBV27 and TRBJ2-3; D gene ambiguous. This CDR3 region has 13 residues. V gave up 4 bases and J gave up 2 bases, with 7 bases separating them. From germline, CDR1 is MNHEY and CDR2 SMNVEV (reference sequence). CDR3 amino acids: CASSSIYTDTQYF. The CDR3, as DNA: TGTGCCAGCAGTTCCATCTACACAGATACGCAGTATTTT.

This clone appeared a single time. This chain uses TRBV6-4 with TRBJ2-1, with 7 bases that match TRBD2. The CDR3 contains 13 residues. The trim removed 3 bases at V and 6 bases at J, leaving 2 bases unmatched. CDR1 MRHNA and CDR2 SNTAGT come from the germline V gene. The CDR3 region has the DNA TGTGCCAGCAGTGAAGGCGGGAGCAATGAGCAGTTCTTC. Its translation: CASSEGGSNEQFF.

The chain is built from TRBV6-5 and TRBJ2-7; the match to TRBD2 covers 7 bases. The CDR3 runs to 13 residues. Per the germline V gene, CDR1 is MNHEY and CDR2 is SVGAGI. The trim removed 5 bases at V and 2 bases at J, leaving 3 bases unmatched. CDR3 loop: CASSRDYPYEQYF. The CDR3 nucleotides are TGTGCCAGCAGTCGGGACTATCCCTACGAGCAGTACTTC.

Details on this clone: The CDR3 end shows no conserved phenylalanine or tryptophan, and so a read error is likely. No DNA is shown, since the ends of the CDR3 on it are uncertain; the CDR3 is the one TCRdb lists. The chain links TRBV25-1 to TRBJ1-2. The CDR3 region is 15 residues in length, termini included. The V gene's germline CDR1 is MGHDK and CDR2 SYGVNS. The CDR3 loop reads CASSGNQELGKTYGY.

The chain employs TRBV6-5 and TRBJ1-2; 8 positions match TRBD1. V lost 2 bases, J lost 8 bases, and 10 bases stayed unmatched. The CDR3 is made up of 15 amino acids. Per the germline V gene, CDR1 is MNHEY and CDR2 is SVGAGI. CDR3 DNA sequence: TGTGCCAGCAGTTACCCCGGACAGGGAAAGGGCGGCTACACCTTC. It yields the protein CASSYPGQGKGGYTF.

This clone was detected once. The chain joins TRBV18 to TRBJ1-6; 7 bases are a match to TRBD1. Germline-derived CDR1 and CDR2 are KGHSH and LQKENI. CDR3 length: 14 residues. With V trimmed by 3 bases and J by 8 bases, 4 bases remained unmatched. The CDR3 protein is CASSPTRGYSPLHF. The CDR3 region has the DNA TGTGCCAGCTCACCTACCAGGGGGTATTCACCCCTCCACTTT. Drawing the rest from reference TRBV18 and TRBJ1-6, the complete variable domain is NAGVMQNPRHLVRRRGQEARLRCSPMKGHSHVYWYRQLPEEGLKFMVYLQKENIIDESGMPKERFSAEFPKEGPSILRIQQVVRGDSAAYFCASSPTRGYSPLHFGNGTRLTVT.

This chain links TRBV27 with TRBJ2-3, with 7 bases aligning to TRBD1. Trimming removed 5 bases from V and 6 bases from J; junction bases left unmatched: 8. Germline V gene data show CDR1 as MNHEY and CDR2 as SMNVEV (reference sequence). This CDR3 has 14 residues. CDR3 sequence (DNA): TGTGCCAGCAGTAGCGGACAGGCGCAGGATACGCAGTATTTT. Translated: CASSSGQAQDTQYF.

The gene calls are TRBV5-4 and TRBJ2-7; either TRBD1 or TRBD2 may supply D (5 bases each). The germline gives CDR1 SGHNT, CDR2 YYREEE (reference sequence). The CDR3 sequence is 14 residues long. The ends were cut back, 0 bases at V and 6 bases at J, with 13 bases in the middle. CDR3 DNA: TGTGCCAGCAGCTTGGATAGGGGACCAAGCGAGCAGTACTTC. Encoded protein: CASSLDRGPSEQYF.

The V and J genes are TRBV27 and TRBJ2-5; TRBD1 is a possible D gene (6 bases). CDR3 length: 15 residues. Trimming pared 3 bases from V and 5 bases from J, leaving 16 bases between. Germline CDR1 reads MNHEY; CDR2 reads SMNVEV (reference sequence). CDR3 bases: TGTGCCAGCAGTTTTCTGGGTGCGAGGGGGGAGACCCAGTACTTC. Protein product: CASSFLGARGETQYF.

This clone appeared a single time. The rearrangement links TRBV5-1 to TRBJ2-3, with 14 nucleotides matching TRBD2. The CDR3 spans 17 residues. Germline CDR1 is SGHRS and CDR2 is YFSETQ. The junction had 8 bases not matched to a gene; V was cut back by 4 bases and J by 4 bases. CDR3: CASSPTTSGRAADTQYF. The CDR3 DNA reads TGCGCCAGCAGCCCGACGACTAGCGGGAGGGCGGCAGATACGCAGTATTTT.

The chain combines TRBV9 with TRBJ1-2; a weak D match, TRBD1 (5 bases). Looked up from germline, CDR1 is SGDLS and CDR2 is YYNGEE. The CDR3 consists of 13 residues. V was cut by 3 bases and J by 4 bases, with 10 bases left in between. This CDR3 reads CASSAGTAYGYTF. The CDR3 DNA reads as TGTGCCAGCAGCGCCGGGACTGCCTATGGCTACACCTTC.

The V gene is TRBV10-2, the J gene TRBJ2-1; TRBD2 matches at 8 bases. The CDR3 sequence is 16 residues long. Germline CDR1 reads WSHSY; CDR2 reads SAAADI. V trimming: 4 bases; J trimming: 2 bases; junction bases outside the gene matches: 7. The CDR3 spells CASSGSLAAPYNEQFF. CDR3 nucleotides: TGCGCCAGCAGTGGATCACTAGCGGCCCCCTACAATGAGCAGTTCTTC.

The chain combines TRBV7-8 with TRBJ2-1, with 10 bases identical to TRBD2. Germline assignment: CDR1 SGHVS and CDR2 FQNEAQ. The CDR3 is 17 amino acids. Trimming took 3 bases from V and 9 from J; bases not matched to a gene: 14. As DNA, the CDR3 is TGTGCCAGCAGCTTTCTAGCGGGAGATTCCTTGGCAGGTGAGCAGTTCTTC. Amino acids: CASSFLAGDSLAGEQFF.

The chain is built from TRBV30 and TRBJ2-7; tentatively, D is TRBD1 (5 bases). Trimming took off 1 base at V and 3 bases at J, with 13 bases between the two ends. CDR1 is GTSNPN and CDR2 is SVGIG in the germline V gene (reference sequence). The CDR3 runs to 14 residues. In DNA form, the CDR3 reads TGTGCCTGGAGTGGTATCAGGGTGAGCTACGAGCAGTACTTC. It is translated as CAWSGIRVSYEQYF. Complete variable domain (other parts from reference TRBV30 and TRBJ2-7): SQTIHQWPATLVQPVGSPLSLECTVEGTSNPNLYWYRQAAGRGLQLLFYSVGIGQISSEVPQNLSASRPQDRQFILSSKKLLLSDSGFYLCAWSGIRVSYEQYFGPGTRLTVT.

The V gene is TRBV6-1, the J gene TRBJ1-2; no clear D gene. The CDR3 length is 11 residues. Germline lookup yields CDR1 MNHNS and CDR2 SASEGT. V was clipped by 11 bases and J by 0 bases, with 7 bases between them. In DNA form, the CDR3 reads TGTGCCGGAGCTTCTAACTATGGCTACACCTTC. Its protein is CAGASNYGYTF.

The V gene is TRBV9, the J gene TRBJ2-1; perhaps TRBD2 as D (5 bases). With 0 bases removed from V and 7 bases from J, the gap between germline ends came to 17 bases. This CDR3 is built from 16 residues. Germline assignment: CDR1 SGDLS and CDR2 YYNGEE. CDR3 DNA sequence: TGTGCCAGCAGCGTAGGAAGAACATACTCGGGAAATGAGCAGTTCTTC. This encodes CASSVGRTYSGNEQFF. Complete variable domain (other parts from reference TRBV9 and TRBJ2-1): DSGVTQTPKHLITATGQRVTLRCSPRSGDLSVYWYQQSLDQGLQFLIQYYNGEERAKGNILERFSAQQFPDLHSELNLSSLELGDSALYFCASSVGRTYSGNEQFFGPGTRLTVL.

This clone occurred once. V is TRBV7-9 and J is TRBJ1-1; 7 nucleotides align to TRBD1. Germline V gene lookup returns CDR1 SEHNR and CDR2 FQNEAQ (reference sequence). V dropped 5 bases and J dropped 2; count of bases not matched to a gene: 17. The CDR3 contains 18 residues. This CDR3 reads CASSVIFERDSSNTEAFF. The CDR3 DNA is TGTGCCAGCAGCGTTATCTTCGAGAGGGACAGCTCCAACACTGAAGCTTTCTTT.

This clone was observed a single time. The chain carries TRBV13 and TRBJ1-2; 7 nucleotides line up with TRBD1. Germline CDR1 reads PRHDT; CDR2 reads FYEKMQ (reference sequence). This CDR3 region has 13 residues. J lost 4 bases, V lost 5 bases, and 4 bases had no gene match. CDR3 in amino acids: CASSQQGIYGYTF. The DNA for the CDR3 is TGTGCCAGCAGCCAACAGGGGATCTATGGCTACACCTTC. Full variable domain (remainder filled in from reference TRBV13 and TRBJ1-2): AAGVIQSPRHLIKEKRETATLKCYPIPRHDTVYWYQQGPGQDPQFLISFYEKMQSDKGSIPDRFSAQQFSDYHSELNMSSLELGDSALYFCASSQQGIYGYTFGSGTRLTVV.

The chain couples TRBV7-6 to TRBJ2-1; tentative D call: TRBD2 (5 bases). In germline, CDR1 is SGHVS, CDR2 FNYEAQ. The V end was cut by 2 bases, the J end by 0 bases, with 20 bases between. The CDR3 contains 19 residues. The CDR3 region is CASSLRNGAVMSSYNEQFF. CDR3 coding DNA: TGTGCCAGCAGCTTACGGAATGGAGCGGTTATGAGCTCCTACAATGAGCAGTTCTTC.

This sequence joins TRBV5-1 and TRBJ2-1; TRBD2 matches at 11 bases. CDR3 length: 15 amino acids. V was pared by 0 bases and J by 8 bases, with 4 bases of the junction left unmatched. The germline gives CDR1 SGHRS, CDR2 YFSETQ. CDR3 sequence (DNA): TGCGCCAGCAGCTTGGGTAGCGGGGGGGTTGATGAGCAGTTCTTC. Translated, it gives CASSLGSGGVDEQFF.

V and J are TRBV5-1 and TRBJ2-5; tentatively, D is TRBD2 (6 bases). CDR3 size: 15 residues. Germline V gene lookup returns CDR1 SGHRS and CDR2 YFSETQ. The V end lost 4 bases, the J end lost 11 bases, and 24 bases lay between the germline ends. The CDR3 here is CASSLLRGVSEEQYF. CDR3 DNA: TGCGCCAGCAGCCTCCTACGCGGGGTCTCGGAAGAGCAGTACTTC. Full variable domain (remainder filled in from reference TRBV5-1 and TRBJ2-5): KAGVTQTPRYLIKTRGQQVTLSCSPISGHRSVSWYQQTPGQGLQFLFEYFSETQRNKGNFPGRFSGRQFSNSRSEMNVSTLELGDSALYLCASSLLRGVSEEQYFGPGTRLLVL.

CDR3 DNA: TGCGCCAGCAGCCAAGAGGGGCGGGAATCCTACGAGCAGTACTTC. The encoded protein is CASSQEGRESYEQYF. The V gene is TRBV4-1, the J gene TRBJ2-7; D might be TRBD2 (6 bases). Germline CDR1 reads MGHRA; CDR2 reads YSYEKL. The germline V and J ends were trimmed by 0 bases and 1 base, with 10 bases remaining between them. The CDR3 spans 15 residues.

The CDR3 nucleotides are TGTGCCACCAGCCCCAGTCAAGAGACCCAGTACTTC. As protein: CATSPSQETQYF. The gene calls are TRBV15 and TRBJ2-5, with D unclear. The CDR3 runs to 12 residues. The germline CDR1 and CDR2 sequences are LNHNV and YYDKDF (reference sequence). V lost 5 bases to trimming and J lost 2 bases, with 6 bases between them. Looking up the rest from reference TRBV15 and TRBJ2-5 gives the full variable domain: DAMVIQNPRYQVTQFGKPVTLSCSQTLNHNVMYWYQQKSSQAPKLLFHYYDKDFNNEADTPDNFQSRRPNTSFCFLDIRSPGLGDTAMYLCATSPSQETQYFGPGTRLLVL.

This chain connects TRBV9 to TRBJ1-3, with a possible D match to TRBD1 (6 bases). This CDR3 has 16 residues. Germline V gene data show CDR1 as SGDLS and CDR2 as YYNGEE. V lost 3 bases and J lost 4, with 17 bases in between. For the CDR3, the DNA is TGTGCCAGCAGCGGGCCCAAGGGGGAAACGGGAAACACCATATATTTT. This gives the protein CASSGPKGETGNTIYF.

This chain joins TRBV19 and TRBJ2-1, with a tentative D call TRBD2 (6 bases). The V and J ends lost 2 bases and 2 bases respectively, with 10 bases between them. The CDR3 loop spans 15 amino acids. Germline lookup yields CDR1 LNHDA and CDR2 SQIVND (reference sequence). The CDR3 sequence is CASSIRDSTYNEQFF. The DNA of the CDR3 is TGTGCCAGTAGTATAAGGGACTCCACCTACAATGAGCAGTTCTTC.